The 31 T cell receptor beta chains reported below all come from one sample, sequenced in a study of blood T cell repertoires in COVID-19. This table comes from immunoSEQ multiplex PCR, and its TCRdb copy is limited to in-frame clones, with some not included. The table shows 250,000 to 300,000 clones, with over 80% occurring only once. The specimen was peripheral blood. The receptors derive from a woman in her 70s with COVID-19, enrolled during active disease.

This chain links TRBV11-2 with TRBJ1-1; 7 nucleotides match TRBD1. Losses at the gene ends were 3 bases for V and 7 bases for J; bases not matched to a gene: 11. The V gene's germline CDR1 is SGHAT and CDR2 FQNNGV. There are 15 residues in the CDR3. The CDR3, as DNA: TGTGCCAGCAGCTTGACAGGGTCGGCCCGACATGAAGCTTTCTTT. It encodes CASSLTGSARHEAFF.

This rearrangement joins TRBV4-3 to TRBJ2-7; the D gene is possibly TRBD1 (7 bases). Trimming pared 4 bases from V and 1 base from J, leaving 17 bases between. CDR3 length equals 16 residues. Germline V gene data show CDR1 as LGHNA and CDR2 as YSLEER. The CDR3 sequence: CASSRDFGTESYEQYF. The CDR3 coding sequence is TGCGCCAGCAGCCGGGACTTCGGGACAGAGTCCTACGAGCAGTACTTC.

The chain couples TRBV5-6 to TRBJ2-7, with TRBD1 matching 12 bases. V lost 4 bases and J lost 5; bases outside the gene matches: 7. This CDR3 contains 15 residues. Germline V gene sequence: CDR1 SGHDT, CDR2 YYEEEE. CDR3 sequence: CASSTTGTGGHEQYF. For the CDR3, the DNA is TGTGCCAGCAGCACAACCGGGACAGGGGGCCACGAGCAGTACTTC.

This chain uses TRBV9 with TRBJ2-2; D is unresolved. The CDR3 totals 13 residues. Germline V gene data show CDR1 as SGDLS and CDR2 as YYNGEE. The V gene lost 0 bases and the J gene lost 5 bases, with 5 bases spanning the gap. This CDR3 reads CASSVDGTGELFF. For the CDR3, the DNA is TGTGCCAGCAGCGTAGACGGGACCGGGGAGCTGTTTTTT.

The chain carries TRBV27 and TRBJ1-1; no clear D. The V end lost 6 bases, the J end lost 0 bases, and 11 bases lay between the germline ends. CDR1 is MNHEY and CDR2 is SMNVEV in the germline V gene (reference sequence). The CDR3 has 14 amino acids. The CDR3 sequence: CASRLGNMNTEAFF. The CDR3 DNA reads as TGTGCCAGCAGATTGGGCAATATGAACACTGAAGCTTTCTTT.

V and J are TRBV18 and TRBJ1-6, with no clear D. V gave up 5 bases and J gave up 10 bases, with 15 bases separating them. The CDR3 contains 14 residues. Germline CDR1 and CDR2: KGHSH and LQKENI. In nucleotides, the CDR3 is TGTGCCAGCTCATTGCGGGGTGAGGTGTCACCCCTCCACTTT. It codes for CASSLRGEVSPLHF.

This clone has only a few counts. DNA for the CDR3: TGTGCCTTACACTCCAGGGGTGGCTACACCTTC. This sequence encodes CALHSRGGYTF. This chain uses TRBV30 with TRBJ1-2; the D gene is possibly TRBD1 (6 bases). Trimming took 7 bases from V and 7 from J, leaving 13 bases between them. This CDR3 spans 11 amino acids. Germline CDR1 GTSNPN, CDR2 SVGIG (reference sequence).

The chain combines TRBV30 with TRBJ1-4; TRBD1 aligns across 7 bases. The length of the CDR3 is 14 residues. Germline V CDR1 and CDR2: GTSNPN, SVGIG (reference sequence). After removal of 5 bases from V and 3 bases from J, the junction contained 6 bases not matched to a gene. The CDR3 region is CAWCYGTANEKLFF. CDR3 coding DNA: TGTGCCTGGTGCTACGGGACAGCTAATGAAAAACTGTTTTTT.

CDR3 bases: TGTGCCAGCAGCTTGGGAGCGGGAGCCTGGAATGAGCAGTTCTTC. Protein: CASSLGAGAWNEQFF. This chain joins TRBV11-2 and TRBJ2-1; TRBD2 aligns across 8 bases. CDR1 and CDR2 (germline): SGHAT, FQNNGV. The junction had 8 bases not matched to a gene; V was cut back by 3 bases and J by 7 bases. The CDR3 runs 15 residues.

The chain links TRBV5-1 to TRBJ1-1, with 9 bases that match TRBD1. Trimming at V came to 5 bases and at J to 4 bases, leaving 6 bases not matched to a gene. The CDR3 is 14 residues long. Germline loops: CDR1 SGHRS, CDR2 YFSETQ. The CDR3: CASRTGGSGTEAFF. DNA for the CDR3: TGCGCCAGCAGAACAGGGGGCTCGGGCACTGAAGCTTTCTTT.

This chain uses TRBV4-2 with TRBJ2-1, with a possible D match to TRBD2 (5 bases). Between the trimmed V and J ends, which lost 1 base and 8 bases, there was a span of 18 bases. Germline V gene lookup returns CDR1 LGHNA and CDR2 YNFKEQ. This CDR3 spans 16 amino acids. The CDR3 region is CASSQGGLTSKDEQFF. The DNA of the CDR3 is TGTGCCAGCAGCCAAGGGGGATTAACTAGTAAGGATGAGCAGTTCTTC.

The chain recombines TRBV18 with TRBJ2-1; 7 nucleotides align to TRBD2. The germline V gene encodes CDR1 KGHSH and CDR2 LQKENI. The CDR3 has 16 residues. After removal of 4 bases from V and 0 bases from J, the junction contained 6 bases not matched to a gene. CDR3 residues: CASSRQRESSYNEQFF. For the CDR3, the DNA is TGTGCCAGCTCACGACAGCGGGAAAGCTCCTACAATGAGCAGTTCTTC.

The chain is built from TRBV9 and TRBJ1-1, with D possibly matching TRBD1 (5 bases). CDR3 length equals 14 residues. Trimming stripped 3 bases from V and 4 bases from J, with 13 bases between. Germline CDR1 and CDR2: SGDLS and YYNGEE. CDR3 residues: CASSAQGGITEAFF. The CDR3, as DNA: TGTGCCAGCAGCGCTCAGGGTGGGATCACTGAAGCTTTCTTT.

CDR3 loop: CASSQRDRGNTEAFF. In nucleotides, the CDR3 is TGTGCCAGCAGCCAGCGGGACAGGGGGAACACTGAAGCTTTCTTT. The rearrangement uses TRBV4-2 and TRBJ1-1, with 10 nucleotides matching TRBD1. V trimming: 3 bases; J trimming: 1 base; junction bases outside the gene matches: 2. Germline V CDR1 and CDR2: LGHNA, YNFKEQ. The CDR3 length is 15 residues.

The chain employs TRBV9 and TRBJ1-2; TRBD1 matches at 7 bases. The CDR3 has 11 amino acids. The V segment lost 7 bases and the J segment 4 bases; nucleotides outside the gene matches: 1. Germline CDR1 and CDR2: SGDLS and YYNGEE. The CDR3 DNA is TGTGCCAGCGGGGACAGCTATGGCTACACCTTC. Its protein is CASGDSYGYTF. The full variable domain, completed using reference TRBV9 and TRBJ1-2, is DSGVTQTPKHLITATGQRVTLRCSPRSGDLSVYWYQQSLDQGLQFLIQYYNGEERAKGNILERFSAQQFPDLHSELNLSSLELGDSALYFCASGDSYGYTFGSGTRLTVV.

This chain's CDR3 is CASSPQEMTTEAFF. The CDR3 DNA reads TGTGCCAGCTCACCCCAGGAAATGACCACTGAAGCTTTCTTT. This chain uses TRBV18 with TRBJ1-1; D remains ambiguous. Germline V CDR1 and CDR2: KGHSH, LQKENI. This CDR3 is 14 amino acids long. V lost 3 bases and J 4 bases, leaving 12 bases between the germline ends.

This sequence joins TRBV7-2 and TRBJ2-2; D possibly corresponds to TRBD2 (5 bases). Germline V CDR1 and CDR2: SGHTA, FQGNSA. Trimming took off 2 bases at V and 4 bases at J, with 11 bases between the two ends. This CDR3 region has 15 residues. The CDR3 nucleotides are TGTGCCAGCAGCTTAATCACTAGTGGCACCGGGGAGCTGTTTTTT. It yields the protein CASSLITSGTGELFF.

The chain couples TRBV7-2 to TRBJ2-7, with 7 bases aligning to TRBD1. CDR1 SGHTA and CDR2 FQGNSA come from the germline V gene. Trimming at V came to 2 bases and at J to 3 bases, leaving 7 bases not matched to a gene. The CDR3 is made up of 15 amino acids. CDR3: CASSLRTGIVYEQYF. CDR3 coding DNA: TGTGCCAGCAGCTTACGGACAGGAATTGTCTACGAGCAGTACTTC.

This chain joins TRBV18 and TRBJ2-5; D gene uncertain. Deletions cut 4 bases from V and 3 bases from J, with 3 bases between. The CDR3 length is 11 residues. The V gene's germline CDR1 is KGHSH and CDR2 LQKENI. CDR3 DNA sequence: TGTGCCAGCTCACTTAAAGAGACCCAGTACTTC. Protein product: CASSLKETQYF. Full variable domain (remainder filled in from reference TRBV18 and TRBJ2-5): NAGVMQNPRHLVRRRGQEARLRCSPMKGHSHVYWYRQLPEEGLKFMVYLQKENIIDESGMPKERFSAEFPKEGPSILRIQQVVRGDSAAYFCASSLKETQYFGPGTRLLVL.

The CDR3 DNA reads TGTGCCAGCAGCCAACAGGGGGCTGAAGCTTTCTTT. It yields the protein CASSQQGAEAFF. The chain has TRBV7-9 and TRBJ1-1; 8 bases align to TRBD1. Trimming removed 5 bases from V and 6 bases from J; junction bases left unmatched: 2. CDR1 is SEHNR and CDR2 is FQNEAQ in the germline V gene (reference sequence). The CDR3 length is 12 residues.

V and J are TRBV19 and TRBJ2-2; D might be TRBD2 (5 bases). V dropped 0 bases and J dropped 7 bases, with 15 bases sitting between them. The length of the CDR3 is 16 residues. Germline-derived CDR1 and CDR2 are LNHDA and SQIVND (reference sequence). The CDR3 loop reads CASSIDLSGTNGELFF. The CDR3 DNA sequence: TGTGCCAGTAGTATAGATTTATCGGGAACTAACGGGGAGCTGTTTTTT. The full variable domain, with the rest looked up from reference TRBV19 and TRBJ2-2, is DGGITQSPKYLFRKEGQNVTLSCEQNLNHDAMYWYRQDPGQGLRLIYYSQIVNDFQKGDIAEGYSVSREKKESFPLTVTSAQKNPTAFYLCASSIDLSGTNGELFFGEGSRLTVL.

The J gene is TRBJ1-1, the V gene TRBV5-1, with 7 bases matching TRBD1. V gave up 4 bases and J gave up 5 bases; unmatched junction bases: 11. This CDR3 contains 15 residues. The germline V gene encodes CDR1 SGHRS and CDR2 YFSETQ. The CDR3 DNA is TGCGCCAGCAGCCTGACGGGACAGAGTAAGACTGAAGCTTTCTTT. Translation: CASSLTGQSKTEAFF.

V usage is TRBV7-3 and J usage is TRBJ2-2; 10 bases align to TRBD2. The CDR3 totals 16 residues. Per the germline V gene, CDR1 is SGHTA and CDR2 is FQGTGA. V trimming: 4 bases; J trimming: 2 bases; junction bases outside the gene matches: 4. CDR3 residues: CASSSAGGPNTGELFF. The CDR3 nucleotides read TGTGCCAGCAGCTCAGCGGGAGGGCCAAACACCGGGGAGCTGTTTTTT.

This clone has only one observation. The chain is built from TRBV2 and TRBJ1-2; D possibly corresponds to TRBD1 (5 bases). Germline V gives CDR1 SNHLY, CDR2 FYNNEI. V was trimmed by 6 bases and J by 1 base, leaving 9 bases between them. CDR3 length equals 13 residues. This CDR3 is CASRAGNNYGYTF. In nucleotides, the CDR3 is TGTGCCAGCAGGGCAGGGAATAACTATGGCTACACCTTC.

The chain joins TRBV4-2 to TRBJ2-1; 9 nucleotides align to TRBD1. V dropped 0 bases and J dropped 6; count of bases not matched to a gene: 9. The CDR3 runs 17 residues. Germline assignment: CDR1 LGHNA and CDR2 YNFKEQ. CDR3 sequence (DNA): TGTGCCAGCAGCCAAGACCTAAACAGGGGGCCAGGCAATGAGCAGTTCTTC. Translation gives CASSQDLNRGPGNEQFF.

The chain recombines TRBV5-1 with TRBJ2-7; D is undetermined. With 0 bases removed from V and 6 bases from J, the gap between germline ends came to 7 bases. Germline CDR1 is SGHRS and CDR2 is YFSETQ. This CDR3 is 12 amino acids long. The CDR3 DNA reads TGCGCCAGCAGCTTGGACGCGCCCGAGCAGTACTTC. Amino acids: CASSLDAPEQYF.

This clone was seen a few times. The chain employs TRBV7-9 and TRBJ1-4; 7 bases are a match to TRBD1. CDR3 length: 16 amino acids. Germline V gives CDR1 SEHNR, CDR2 FQNEAQ (reference sequence). Germline trimming cut 4 bases from V and 6 bases from J; bases unmatched to any gene: 11. CDR3 loop: CASSSGKTGLYEKLFF. Here the CDR3 DNA reads TGTGCCAGCAGCTCCGGGAAGACAGGGTTATATGAAAAACTGTTTTTT.

The J gene is TRBJ2-3, the V gene TRBV7-3; 9 nucleotides line up with TRBD1. This CDR3 region has 15 residues. Germline V lookup: CDR1 SGHTA, CDR2 FQGTGA. V shed 5 bases, J shed 4 bases, and the junction held 7 bases outside the gene matches. The chain's CDR3 is CASSPGQGAPDTQYF. The CDR3 region has the DNA TGTGCCAGCAGCCCGGGACAGGGAGCCCCAGATACGCAGTATTTT.

This clone was recorded once. The rearrangement links TRBV5-4 to TRBJ1-2, with D possibly matching TRBD1 (6 bases). This CDR3 spans 14 amino acids. Germline CDR1 reads SGHNT; CDR2 reads YYREEE (reference sequence). Trimming stripped 2 bases from V and 3 bases from J, with 11 bases between. Here the CDR3 DNA reads TGTGCCAGCAGCTTAACAGGGAAAGACTATGGCTACACCTTC. Protein: CASSLTGKDYGYTF.

This clone was seen a single time. The chain is built from TRBV5-1 and TRBJ2-3, with 8 positions matching TRBD2. CDR1 is SGHRS and CDR2 is YFSETQ in the germline V gene. After removal of 0 bases from V and 3 bases from J, the junction contained 6 bases not matched to a gene. CDR3 size: 16 residues. The CDR3 here is CASSLGKLAGTDTQYF. For the CDR3, the DNA is TGCGCCAGCAGCTTGGGAAAGCTAGCGGGTACAGATACGCAGTATTTT.

The CDR3 DNA is TGTGCCAGCAGTTCCGAGGACAGGGTTGGAGGCTACACCTTC. Translation gives CASSSEDRVGGYTF. The rearrangement links TRBV27 to TRBJ1-2, with 8 bases aligning to TRBD1. CDR1 is MNHEY, CDR2 SMNVEV, per germline (reference sequence). V lost 4 bases, J lost 8 bases, and 9 bases stayed unmatched. CDR3 length equals 14 residues.